This T cell receptor beta chain originates from a study of T cell responses to AZD1222 COVID-19 vaccine. The CDR3 loop spans 16 amino acids. Germline trimming cut 2 bases from V and 6 bases from J; bases unmatched to any gene: 8. Germline assignment: CDR1 MNHEY and CDR2 SVGAGI. Only in-frame clones appear in the TCRdb table, and some are missing; sequencing was by immunoSEQ multiplex PCR. The data contain some 110,000 clones, more than 75% of them singletons. The chain employs TRBV6-5 and TRBJ2-1, with 9 bases aligning to TRBD2. The receptor comes from an adult in good health. This sample comprised peripheral blood, obtained on day 0 of AZD1222 vaccination. CDR3 DNA: TGTGCCAGCAGTTACCGCAATAGCGGGAGTACCAATGAGCAGTTCTTC. This codes for CASSYRNSGSTNEQFF.